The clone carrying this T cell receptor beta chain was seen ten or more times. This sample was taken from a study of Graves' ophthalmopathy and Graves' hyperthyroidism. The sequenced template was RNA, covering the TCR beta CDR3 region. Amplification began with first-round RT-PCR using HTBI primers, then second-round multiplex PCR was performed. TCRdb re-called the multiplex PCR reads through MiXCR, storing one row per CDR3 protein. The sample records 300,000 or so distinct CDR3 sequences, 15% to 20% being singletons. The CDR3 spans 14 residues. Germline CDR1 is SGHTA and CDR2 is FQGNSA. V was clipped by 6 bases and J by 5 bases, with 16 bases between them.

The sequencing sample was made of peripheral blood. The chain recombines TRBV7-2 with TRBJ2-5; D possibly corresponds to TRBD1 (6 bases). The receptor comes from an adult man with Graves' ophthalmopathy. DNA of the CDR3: TGTGCCAGCAGTTCCCAGGGGATGGCGGAGACCCAGTACTTC. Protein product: CASSSQGMAETQYF.